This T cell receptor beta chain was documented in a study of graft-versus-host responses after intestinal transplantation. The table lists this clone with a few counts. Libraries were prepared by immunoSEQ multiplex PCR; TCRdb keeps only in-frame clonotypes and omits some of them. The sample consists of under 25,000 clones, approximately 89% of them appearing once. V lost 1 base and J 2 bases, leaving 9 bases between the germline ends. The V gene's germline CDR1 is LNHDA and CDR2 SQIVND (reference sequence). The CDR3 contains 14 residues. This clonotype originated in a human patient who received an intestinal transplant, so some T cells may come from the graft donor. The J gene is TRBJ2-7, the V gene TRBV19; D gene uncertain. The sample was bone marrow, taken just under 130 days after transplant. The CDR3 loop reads CASSIGPTAYEQYF. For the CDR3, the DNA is TGTGCCAGTAGTATAGGCCCAACCGCCTACGAGCAGTACTTC.